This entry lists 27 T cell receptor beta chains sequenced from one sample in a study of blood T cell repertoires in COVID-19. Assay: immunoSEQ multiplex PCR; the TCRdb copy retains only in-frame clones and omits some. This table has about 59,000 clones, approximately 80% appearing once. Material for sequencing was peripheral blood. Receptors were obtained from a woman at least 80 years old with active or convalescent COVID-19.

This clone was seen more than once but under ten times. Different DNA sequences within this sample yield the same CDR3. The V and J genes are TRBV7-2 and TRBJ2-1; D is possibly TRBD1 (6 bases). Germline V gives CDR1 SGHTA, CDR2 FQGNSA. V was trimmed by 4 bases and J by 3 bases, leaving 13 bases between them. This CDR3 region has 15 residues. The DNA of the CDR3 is TGTGCCAGCAGCTCAACCGGGACAAACTACAATGAGCAGTTCTTC. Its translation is CASSSTGTNYNEQFF.

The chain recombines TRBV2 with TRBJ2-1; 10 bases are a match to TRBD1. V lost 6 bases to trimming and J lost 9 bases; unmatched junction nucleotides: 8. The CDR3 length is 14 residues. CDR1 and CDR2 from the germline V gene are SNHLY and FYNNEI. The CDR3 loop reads CASRGGTGVTEQFF. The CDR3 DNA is TGTGCCAGCAGGGGGGGGACAGGGGTTACTGAGCAGTTCTTC.

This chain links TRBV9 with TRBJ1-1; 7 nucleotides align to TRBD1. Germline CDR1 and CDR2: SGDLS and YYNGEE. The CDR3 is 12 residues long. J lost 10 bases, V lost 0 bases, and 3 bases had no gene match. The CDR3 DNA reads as TGTGCCAGCAGCGTAGGGCAGGGGGGAGCTTTCTTT. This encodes CASSVGQGGAFF.

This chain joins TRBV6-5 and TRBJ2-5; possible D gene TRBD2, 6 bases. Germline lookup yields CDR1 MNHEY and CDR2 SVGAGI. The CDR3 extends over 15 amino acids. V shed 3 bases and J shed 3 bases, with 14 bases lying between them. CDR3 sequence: CASSYSYGGKETQYF. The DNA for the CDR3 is TGTGCCAGCAGTTATAGTTATGGAGGGAAAGAGACCCAGTACTTC.

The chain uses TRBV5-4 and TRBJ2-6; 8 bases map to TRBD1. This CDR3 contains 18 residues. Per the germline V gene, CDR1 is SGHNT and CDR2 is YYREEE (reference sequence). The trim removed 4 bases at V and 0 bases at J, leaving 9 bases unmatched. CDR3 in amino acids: CASSTTGQGRSGANVLTF. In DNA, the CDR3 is TGTGCCAGCAGCACCACTGGACAGGGTCGCTCTGGGGCCAACGTCCTGACTTTC.

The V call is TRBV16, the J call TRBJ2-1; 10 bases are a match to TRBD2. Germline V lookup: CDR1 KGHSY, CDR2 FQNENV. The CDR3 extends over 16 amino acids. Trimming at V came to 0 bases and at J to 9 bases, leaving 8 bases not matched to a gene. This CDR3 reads CASSQSSSGGATEQFF. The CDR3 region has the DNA TGTGCCAGCAGCCAATCTTCAAGCGGGGGGGCCACTGAGCAGTTCTTC.

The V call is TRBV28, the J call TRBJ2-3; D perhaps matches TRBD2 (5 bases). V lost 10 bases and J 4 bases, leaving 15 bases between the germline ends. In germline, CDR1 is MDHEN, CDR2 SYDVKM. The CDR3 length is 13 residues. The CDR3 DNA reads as TGTGCCACCAATGGACGGCGGGCAGATACGCAGTATTTT. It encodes CATNGRRADTQYF.

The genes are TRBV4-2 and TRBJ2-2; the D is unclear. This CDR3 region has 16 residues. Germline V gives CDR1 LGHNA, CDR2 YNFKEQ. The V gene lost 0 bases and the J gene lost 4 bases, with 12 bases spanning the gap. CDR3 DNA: TGTGCCAGCAGCCAAGAACTCGGAGTAGTCACCGGGGAGCTGTTTTTT. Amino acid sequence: CASSQELGVVTGELFF.

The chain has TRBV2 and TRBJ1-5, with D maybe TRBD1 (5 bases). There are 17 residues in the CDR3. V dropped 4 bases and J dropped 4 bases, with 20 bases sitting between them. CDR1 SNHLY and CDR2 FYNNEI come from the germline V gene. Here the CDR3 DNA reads TGTGCCAGCAGTGTTTCGGGCATATTGGGGGGAAATCAGCCCCAGCATTTT. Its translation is CASSVSGILGGNQPQHF.

CDR3 sequence reads: CASGSYGTGDNEQFF. The CDR3 region has the DNA TGTGCTAGTGGTTCGTACGGGACAGGGGACAATGAGCAGTTCTTC. The V gene is TRBV12-5, the J gene TRBJ2-1, with 10 bases aligning to TRBD1. Trimming at V came to 4 bases and at J to 5 bases, leaving 5 bases not matched to a gene. This CDR3 has 15 residues. The V gene's germline CDR1 is LGHNT and CDR2 FRNRAP.

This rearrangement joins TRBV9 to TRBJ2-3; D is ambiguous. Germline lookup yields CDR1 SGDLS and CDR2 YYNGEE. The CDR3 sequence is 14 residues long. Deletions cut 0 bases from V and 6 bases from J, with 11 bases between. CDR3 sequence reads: CASSVDGGRDTQYF. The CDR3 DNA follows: TGTGCCAGCAGCGTAGATGGCGGTCGGGATACGCAGTATTTT.

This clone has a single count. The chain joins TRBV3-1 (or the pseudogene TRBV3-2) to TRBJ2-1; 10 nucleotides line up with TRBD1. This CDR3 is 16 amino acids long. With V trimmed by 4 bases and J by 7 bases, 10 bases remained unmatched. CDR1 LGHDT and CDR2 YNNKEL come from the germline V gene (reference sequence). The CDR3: CASSPGDRGPQNEQFF. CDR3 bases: TGTGCCAGCAGCCCAGGGGACAGGGGACCACAAAATGAGCAGTTCTTC.

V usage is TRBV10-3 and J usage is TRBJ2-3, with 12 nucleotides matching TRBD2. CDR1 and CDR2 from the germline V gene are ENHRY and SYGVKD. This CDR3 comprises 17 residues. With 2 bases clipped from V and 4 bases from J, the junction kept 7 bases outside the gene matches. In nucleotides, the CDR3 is TGTGCCATCAGTGAGAAGCGGACTAGCGGGGTCGCAGATACGCAGTATTTT. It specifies CAISEKRTSGVADTQYF.

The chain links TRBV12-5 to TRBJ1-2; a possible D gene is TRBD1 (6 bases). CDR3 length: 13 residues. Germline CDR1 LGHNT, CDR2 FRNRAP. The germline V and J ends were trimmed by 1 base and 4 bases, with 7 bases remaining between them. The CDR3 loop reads CASGLGGLYGYTF. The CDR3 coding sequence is TGTGCTAGTGGTTTGGGGGGGCTCTATGGCTACACCTTC.

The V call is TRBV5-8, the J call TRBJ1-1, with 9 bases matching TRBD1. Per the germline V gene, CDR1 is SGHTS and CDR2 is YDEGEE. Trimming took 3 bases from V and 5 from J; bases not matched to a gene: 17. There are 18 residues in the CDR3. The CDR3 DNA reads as TGTGCCAGCAGCTCCGTCGTGGCACAGGGGGCGAGTTGGACTGAAGCTTTCTTT. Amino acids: CASSSVVAQGASWTEAFF.

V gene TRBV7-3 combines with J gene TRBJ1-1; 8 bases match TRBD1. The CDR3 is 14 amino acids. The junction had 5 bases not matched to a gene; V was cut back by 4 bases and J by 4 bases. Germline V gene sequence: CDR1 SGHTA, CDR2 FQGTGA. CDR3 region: CASSSTGTGTEAFF. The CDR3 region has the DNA TGTGCCAGCAGCTCGACCGGGACAGGCACTGAAGCTTTCTTT. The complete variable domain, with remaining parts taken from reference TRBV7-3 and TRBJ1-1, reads GAGVSQTPSNKVTEKGKYVELRCDPISGHTALYWYRQSLGQGPEFLIYFQGTGAADDSGLPNDRFFAVRPEGSVSTLKIQRTERGDSAVYLCASSSTGTGTEAFFGQGTRLTVV.

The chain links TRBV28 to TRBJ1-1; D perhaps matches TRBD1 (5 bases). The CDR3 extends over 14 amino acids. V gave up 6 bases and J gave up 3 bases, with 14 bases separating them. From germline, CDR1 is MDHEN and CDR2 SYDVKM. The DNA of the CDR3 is TGTGCCAGCAGGGGGGGAACAGCTTACACTGAAGCTTTCTTT. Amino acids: CASRGGTAYTEAFF.

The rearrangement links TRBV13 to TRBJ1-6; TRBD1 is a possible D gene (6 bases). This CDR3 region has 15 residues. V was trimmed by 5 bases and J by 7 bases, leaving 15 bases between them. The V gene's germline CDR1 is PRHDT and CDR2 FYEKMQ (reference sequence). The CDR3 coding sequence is TGTGCCAGCAGCGTTACAGGGTCGGGGAATTCACCCCTCCACTTT. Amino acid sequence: CASSVTGSGNSPLHF.

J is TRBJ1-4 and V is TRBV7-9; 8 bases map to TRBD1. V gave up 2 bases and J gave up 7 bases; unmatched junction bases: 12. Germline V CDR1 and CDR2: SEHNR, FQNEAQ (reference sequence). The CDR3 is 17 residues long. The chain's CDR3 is CASSLSRTGSLREKLFF. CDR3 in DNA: TGTGCCAGCAGCTTAAGTAGGACAGGGTCCTTGCGTGAAAAACTGTTTTTT.

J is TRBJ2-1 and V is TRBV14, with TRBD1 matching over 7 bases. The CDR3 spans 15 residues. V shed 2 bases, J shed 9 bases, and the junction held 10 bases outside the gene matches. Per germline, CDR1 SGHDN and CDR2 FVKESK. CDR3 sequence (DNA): TGTGCCAGCAGCCAAAGACAGGGTTCAATTCTTGAGCAGTTCTTC. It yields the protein CASSQRQGSILEQFF.

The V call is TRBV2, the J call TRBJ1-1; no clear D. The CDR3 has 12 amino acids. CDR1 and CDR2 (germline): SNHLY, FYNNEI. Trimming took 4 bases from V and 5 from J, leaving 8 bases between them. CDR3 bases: TGTGCCAGCAGTGTGGGCAGGACTGAAGCTTTCTTT. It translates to CASSVGRTEAFF. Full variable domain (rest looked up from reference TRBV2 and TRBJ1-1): EPEVTQTPSHQVTQMGQEVILRCVPISNHLYFYWYRQILGQKVEFLVSFYNNEISEKSEIFDDQFSVERPDGSNFTLKIRSTKLEDSAMYFCASSVGRTEAFFGQGTRLTVV.

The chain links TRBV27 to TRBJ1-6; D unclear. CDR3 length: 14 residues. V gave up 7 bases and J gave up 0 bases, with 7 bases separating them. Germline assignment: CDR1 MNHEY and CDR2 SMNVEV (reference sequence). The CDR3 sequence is CASKTDSYNSPLHF. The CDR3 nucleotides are TGTGCCAGCAAAACAGACTCCTATAATTCACCCCTCCACTTT.

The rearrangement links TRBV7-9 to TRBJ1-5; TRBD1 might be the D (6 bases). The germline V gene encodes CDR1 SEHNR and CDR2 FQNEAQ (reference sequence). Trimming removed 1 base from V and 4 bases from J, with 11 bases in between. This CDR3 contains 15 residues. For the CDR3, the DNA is TGTGCCAGCAGCTTAGGGCAGGGGATAAATCAGCCCCAGCATTTT. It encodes CASSLGQGINQPQHF.

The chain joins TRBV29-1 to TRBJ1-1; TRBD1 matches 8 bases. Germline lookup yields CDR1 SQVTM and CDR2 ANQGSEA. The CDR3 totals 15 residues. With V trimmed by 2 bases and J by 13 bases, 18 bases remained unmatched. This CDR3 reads CSVEHKTGEPIKGFF. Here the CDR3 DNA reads TGCAGCGTTGAACATAAGACAGGGGAGCCCATTAAGGGTTTCTTT.

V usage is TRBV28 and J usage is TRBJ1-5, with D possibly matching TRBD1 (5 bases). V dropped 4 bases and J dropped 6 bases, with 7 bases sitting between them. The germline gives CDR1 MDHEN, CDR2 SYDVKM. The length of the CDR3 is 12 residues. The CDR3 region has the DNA TGTGCCAGCAGTTCCCAGGGTCAGCCCCAGCATTTT. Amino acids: CASSSQGQPQHF.

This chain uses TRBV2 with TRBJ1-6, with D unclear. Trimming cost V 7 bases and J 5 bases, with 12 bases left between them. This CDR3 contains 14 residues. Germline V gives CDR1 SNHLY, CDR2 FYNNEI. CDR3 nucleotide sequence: TGTGCCAGCACCCTTAACGCGGATAATTCACCCCTCCACTTT. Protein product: CASTLNADNSPLHF.

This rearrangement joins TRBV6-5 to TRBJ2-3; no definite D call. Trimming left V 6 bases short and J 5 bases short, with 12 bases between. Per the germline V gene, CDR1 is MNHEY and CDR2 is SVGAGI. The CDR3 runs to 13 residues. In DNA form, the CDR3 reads TGTGCCAGCAGACGAGAGAGTCAAGATACGCAGTATTTT. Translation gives CASRRESQDTQYF.